This T cell receptor (beta chain) was recorded in a study of T cells in Graves' hyperthyroidism and ophthalmopathy. Study in general: Peripheral blood collection took place at initial diagnosis, before any treatment. General study points: Stable hyperthyroidism was separated from ophthalmopathy by a model based on 13 V-J features.

From RNA transcripts, TCR beta CDR3 regions were amplified. A first-round RT-PCR of the TCR CDR3 used the HTBI primer set. TCRdb re-called the multiplex PCR reads through MiXCR, storing one row per CDR3 protein. This sample has roughly 700,000 distinct CDR3 sequences; just over 35% occur once, and the top ten carry around a third. Hyperthyroidism of Graves' type that showed no ophthalmopathy progression within 18 months was stable. There are 12 residues in the CDR3. Between the trimmed V and J ends, which lost 10 bases and 9 bases, there was a span of 19 bases. Germline CDR1 SNHLY, CDR2 FYNNEI. On this clonotype: No antigen is known for it.

This TCR was sampled from a woman in her thirties or forties with Graves' hyperthyroidism. Sequencing was done on a sample of blood. J is TRBJ2-7 and V is TRBV2; D is possibly TRBD2 (6 bases). DNA of the CDR3: TGTGCCACCTGGAGGGGCACAGATACGCAGTACTTC. Residues: CATWRGTDTQYF.